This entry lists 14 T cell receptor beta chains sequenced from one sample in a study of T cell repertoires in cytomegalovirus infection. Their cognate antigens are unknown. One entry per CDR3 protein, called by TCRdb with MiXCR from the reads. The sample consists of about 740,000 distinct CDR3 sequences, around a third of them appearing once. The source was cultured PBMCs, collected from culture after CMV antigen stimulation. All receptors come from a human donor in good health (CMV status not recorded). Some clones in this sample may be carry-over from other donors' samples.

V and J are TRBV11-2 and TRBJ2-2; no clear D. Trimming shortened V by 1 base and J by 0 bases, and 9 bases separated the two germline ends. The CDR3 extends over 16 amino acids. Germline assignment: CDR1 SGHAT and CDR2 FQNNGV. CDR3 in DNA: TGTGCCAGCAGCTTAGTCACCCGAACGAACACCGGGGAGCTGTTTTTT. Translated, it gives CASSLVTRTNTGELFF.

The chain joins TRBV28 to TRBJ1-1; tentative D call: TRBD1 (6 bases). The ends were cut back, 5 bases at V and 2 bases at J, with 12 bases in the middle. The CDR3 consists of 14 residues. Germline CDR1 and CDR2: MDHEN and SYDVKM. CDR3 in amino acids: CASSAPTGNTEAFF. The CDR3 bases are TGTGCCAGCAGTGCCCCGACAGGAAACACTGAAGCTTTCTTT.

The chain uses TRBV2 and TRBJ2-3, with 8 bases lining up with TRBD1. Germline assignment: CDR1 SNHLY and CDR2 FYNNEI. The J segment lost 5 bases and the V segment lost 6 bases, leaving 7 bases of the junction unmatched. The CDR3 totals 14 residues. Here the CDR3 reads CASRPTGAGDTQYF. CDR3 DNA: TGTGCCAGCAGGCCGACAGGGGCTGGAGATACGCAGTATTTT.

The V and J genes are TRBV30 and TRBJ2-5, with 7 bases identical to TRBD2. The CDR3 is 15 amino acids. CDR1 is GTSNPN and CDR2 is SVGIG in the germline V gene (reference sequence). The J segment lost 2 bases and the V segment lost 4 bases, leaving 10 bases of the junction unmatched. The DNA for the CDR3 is TGTGCCTGGACCACTTTGGGGCGGGGGCAAGAGACCCAGTACTTC. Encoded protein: CAWTTLGRGQETQYF. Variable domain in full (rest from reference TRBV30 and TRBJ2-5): SQTIHQWPATLVQPVGSPLSLECTVEGTSNPNLYWYRQAAGRGLQLLFYSVGIGQISSEVPQNLSASRPQDRQFILSSKKLLLSDSGFYLCAWTTLGRGQETQYFGPGTRLLVL.

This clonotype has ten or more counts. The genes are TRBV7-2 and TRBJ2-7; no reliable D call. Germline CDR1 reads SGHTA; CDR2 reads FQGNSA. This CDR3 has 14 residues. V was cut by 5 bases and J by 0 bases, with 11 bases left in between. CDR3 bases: TGTGCCAGCAGCCTCCGTCCGGGCTCCTACGAGCAGTACTTC. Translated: CASSLRPGSYEQYF.

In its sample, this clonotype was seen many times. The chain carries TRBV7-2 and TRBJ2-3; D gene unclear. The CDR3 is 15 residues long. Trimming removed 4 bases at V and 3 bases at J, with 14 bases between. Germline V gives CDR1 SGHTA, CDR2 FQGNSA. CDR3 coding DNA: TGTGCCAGCAGCTCCCGAGGCCTGGGGACAGATACGCAGTATTTT. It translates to CASSSRGLGTDTQYF.

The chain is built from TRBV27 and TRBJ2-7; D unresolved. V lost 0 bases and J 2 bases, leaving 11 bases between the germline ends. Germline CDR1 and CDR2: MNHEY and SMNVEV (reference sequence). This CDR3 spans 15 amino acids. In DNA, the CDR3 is TGTGCCAGCAGTTTATCAGCAGCCCCAGCCTACGAGCAGTACTTC. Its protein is CASSLSAAPAYEQYF.

CDR3 in DNA: TGCGCCAGCAGCTTAGGGACTAGCGGGGGGGCTAATGAGCAGTTCTTC. Its translation is CASSLGTSGGANEQFF. The rearrangement links TRBV5-1 to TRBJ2-1; 16 bases map to TRBD2. The germline V gene encodes CDR1 SGHRS and CDR2 YFSETQ. The V gene end was trimmed by 2 bases and the J gene end by 7 bases; junction bases not matched to a gene: 3. CDR3 length: 16 residues.

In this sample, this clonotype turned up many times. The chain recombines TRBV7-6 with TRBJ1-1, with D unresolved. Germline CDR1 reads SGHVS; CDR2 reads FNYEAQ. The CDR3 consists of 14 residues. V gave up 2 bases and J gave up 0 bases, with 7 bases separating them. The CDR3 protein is CASSLRAMNTEAFF. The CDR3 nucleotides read TGTGCCAGCAGCTTAAGGGCTATGAACACTGAAGCTTTCTTT.

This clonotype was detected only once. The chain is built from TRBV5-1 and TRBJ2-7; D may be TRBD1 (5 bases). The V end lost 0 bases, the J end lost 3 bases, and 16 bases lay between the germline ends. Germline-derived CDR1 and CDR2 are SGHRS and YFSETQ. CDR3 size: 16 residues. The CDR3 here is CASSLGPQVLLYEQYF. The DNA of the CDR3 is TGCGCCAGCAGCTTGGGCCCACAGGTATTACTCTACGAGCAGTACTTC.

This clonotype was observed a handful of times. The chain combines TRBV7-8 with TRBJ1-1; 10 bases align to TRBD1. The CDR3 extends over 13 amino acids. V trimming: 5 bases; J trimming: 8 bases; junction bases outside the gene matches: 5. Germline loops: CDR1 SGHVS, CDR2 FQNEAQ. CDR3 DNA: TGTGCCAGCAGCCCCGACAGGGGGCGGGAAGCTTTCTTT. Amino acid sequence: CASSPDRGREAFF.

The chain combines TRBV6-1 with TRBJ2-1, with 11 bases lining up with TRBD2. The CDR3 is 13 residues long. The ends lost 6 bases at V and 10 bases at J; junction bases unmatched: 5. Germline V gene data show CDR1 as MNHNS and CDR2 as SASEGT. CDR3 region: CASRRRLAGEQFF. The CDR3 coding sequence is TGTGCCAGCAGACGCCGACTAGCGGGGGAGCAGTTCTTC.

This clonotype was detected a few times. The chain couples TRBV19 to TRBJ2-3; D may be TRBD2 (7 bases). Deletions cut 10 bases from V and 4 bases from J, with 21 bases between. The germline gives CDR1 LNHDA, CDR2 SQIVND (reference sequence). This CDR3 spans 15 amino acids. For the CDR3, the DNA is TGTGCCACAACGACGACTGGGGGGGGCCCAGATACGCAGTATTTT. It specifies CATTTTGGGPDTQYF.

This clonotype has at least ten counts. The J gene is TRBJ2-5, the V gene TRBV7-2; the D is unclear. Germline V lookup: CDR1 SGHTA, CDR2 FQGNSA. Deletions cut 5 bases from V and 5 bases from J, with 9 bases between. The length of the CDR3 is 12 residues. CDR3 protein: CASSPTRETQYF. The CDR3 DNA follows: TGTGCCAGCAGCCCCACCCGGGAGACCCAGTACTTC.